These 13 T cell receptor beta chains came from one sample sequenced in a study of CD8 T cells in Susac syndrome. Random hexamers were used to reverse transcribe an amount of roughly 0.45 to 1 ug RNA. Via MiXCR, TCRdb re-called the immunoSEQ multiplex PCR reads, giving one row per CDR3 protein. The table has about 140,000 distinct CDR3 sequences, 95% seen once. Material for sequencing was CD4+ T cells from PBMCs. These receptor sequences come from a human donor with Susac syndrome.

The J gene is TRBJ1-2, the V gene TRBV4-1; maybe TRBD1 (6 bases). V gave up 1 base and J gave up 6 bases, with 9 bases separating them. In germline, CDR1 is MGHRA, CDR2 YSYEKL. This CDR3 comprises 13 residues. The CDR3 bases are TGCGCCAGCAGCCAAGTAGGGGGAGATGGCTACACCTTC. Its protein product is CASSQVGGDGYTF.

This rearrangement joins TRBV4-3 to TRBJ2-1; 10 nucleotides agree with TRBD2. Germline values: CDR1 LGHNA, CDR2 YSLEER. CDR3 length: 16 amino acids. With V trimmed by 4 bases and J by 8 bases, 11 bases remained unmatched. The CDR3 sequence: CASSRGGLALGDEQFF. In DNA, the CDR3 is TGCGCCAGCAGCCGAGGGGGACTAGCGTTAGGGGATGAGCAGTTCTTC.

J is TRBJ2-3 and V is TRBV7-6, with D possibly being TRBD2 (6 bases). CDR3 size: 14 residues. Trimming cost V 2 bases and J 4 bases, with 10 bases left between them. Per germline, CDR1 SGHVS and CDR2 FNYEAQ. CDR3 nucleotide sequence: TGTGCCAGCAGCTTAACGGTAGCGGCAGATACGCAGTATTTT. Protein: CASSLTVAADTQYF.

V gene TRBV30 combines with J gene TRBJ2-7; D is ambiguous. Trimming removed 3 bases at V and 6 bases at J, with 12 bases between. Germline values: CDR1 GTSNPN, CDR2 SVGIG (reference sequence). The CDR3 contains 12 residues. The CDR3, as DNA: TGTGCCTGGAGCCCAGAGTTAAGCGAGCAGTACTTC. This gives the protein CAWSPELSEQYF. The whole variable domain, filled in from reference TRBV30 and TRBJ2-7, reads SQTIHQWPATLVQPVGSPLSLECTVEGTSNPNLYWYRQAAGRGLQLLFYSVGIGQISSEVPQNLSASRPQDRQFILSSKKLLLSDSGFYLCAWSPELSEQYFGPGTRLTVT.

This sequence joins TRBV6-5 and TRBJ2-3; no clear D gene. Germline V lookup: CDR1 MNHEY, CDR2 SVGAGI. This CDR3 is 12 amino acids long. The V gene lost 8 bases and the J gene lost 3 bases, with 9 bases spanning the gap. The CDR3 coding sequence is TGTGCCAGCGCGAGTGGTACAGATACGCAGTATTTT. Protein: CASASGTDTQYF.

The gene calls are TRBV25-1 and TRBJ1-4, with 7 bases matching TRBD1. The germline CDR1 and CDR2 sequences are MGHDK and SYGVNS. The CDR3 consists of 14 residues. The J segment lost 8 bases and the V segment lost 3 bases, leaving 6 bases of the junction unmatched. CDR3 sequence reads: CASSDRTRGEKLFF. Here the CDR3 DNA reads TGTGCCAGCAGTGATAGGACCAGGGGGGAAAAACTGTTTTTT.

V is TRBV12-3 or TRBV12-4 and J is TRBJ2-5; no definite D call. Trimming removed 4 bases from V and 2 bases from J, with 11 bases in between. The CDR3 runs 14 residues. CDR3 protein: CASSSLQGQETQYF. The CDR3 coding sequence is TGTGCCAGCAGTTCCCTTCAAGGGCAAGAGACCCAGTACTTC.

The rearrangement joins TRBV9 to TRBJ2-5, with D perhaps being TRBD1 or TRBD2 (6 bases each). Trimming shortened V by 4 bases and J by 3 bases, and 13 bases separated the two germline ends. CDR3 length: 14 amino acids. CDR1 is SGDLS and CDR2 is YYNGEE in the germline V gene. In DNA, the CDR3 is TGTGCCAGCAGCCAAAAGGGGGGAAAAGAGACCCAGTACTTC. Amino acids: CASSQKGGKETQYF.

The chain combines TRBV29-1 with TRBJ2-7, with D perhaps TRBD1 (6 bases). The CDR3 runs to 14 residues. Trimming cost V 6 bases and J 4 bases, with 19 bases left between them. The germline V gene has CDR1 SQVTM and CDR2 ANQGSEA. Written as DNA, the CDR3 is TGCAGCGTGCTCCACGGGACACAATTGTACGAGCAGTACTTC. Its translation: CSVLHGTQLYEQYF.

This clonotype occurred a few times. This chain uses TRBV7-2 with TRBJ2-7; D remains ambiguous. CDR3 length: 11 residues. V lost 3 bases and J lost 6, with 6 bases in between. Germline CDR1 and CDR2: SGHTA and FQGNSA. This CDR3 reads CASSFSVEQYF. DNA for the CDR3: TGTGCCAGCAGCTTTTCGGTCGAGCAGTACTTC.

J is TRBJ1-6 and V is TRBV7-9; no clear D gene. CDR1 SEHNR and CDR2 FQNEAQ come from the germline V gene (reference sequence). This CDR3 is 14 amino acids long. Between the trimmed V and J ends, which lost 2 bases and 13 bases, there was a span of 15 bases. CDR3 bases: TGTGCCAGCAGCTTACCGAAAAACTTGAGTCCCCTCCACTTT. This gives the protein CASSLPKNLSPLHF.

This clonotype was found once. The rearrangement uses TRBV3-1 and TRBJ1-2; D is unresolved. Trimming took off 1 base at V and 7 bases at J, with 10 bases between the two ends. The CDR3 extends over 13 amino acids. From germline, CDR1 is LGHDT and CDR2 YNNKEL (reference sequence). CDR3 residues: CASSQAGRGGYTF. Written as DNA, the CDR3 is TGTGCCAGCAGCCAAGCCGGTCGGGGTGGCTACACCTTC.

In regard to this clonotype: This likely comes from a read error, as the CDR3 has no conserved phenylalanine or tryptophan at its end. This chain joins TRBV30 and TRBJ2-4; tentatively, D is TRBD1 or TRBD2 (5 bases each). V lost 2 bases to trimming and J lost 0 bases, with 11 bases between them. The CDR3 length is 15 residues. Germline V gene data show CDR1 as GTSNPN and CDR2 as SVGIG (reference sequence). The DNA of the CDR3 is TGTGCCTGGAGTCGCCAGGGAGCAGCCAAAAACATTCAGTACCTC. Encoded protein: CAWSRQGAAKNIQYL.